This TCR beta chain is from a study of spatial heterogeneity in lung cancer. The CDR3 extends over 13 amino acids. The V gene's germline CDR1 is SNHLY and CDR2 FYNNEI. V was clipped by 5 bases and J by 7 bases, with 14 bases between them. TCRdb independently ran MiXCR on the 5' RACE reads; one entry per CDR3 protein. The data hold about 45,000 distinct CDR3 sequences, with around 11% observed a single time. Time point specified: sample taken at primary tumor resection. Whole RNA from tumor, nontumor lung or frozen PBMC was sequenced unsorted. The V gene is TRBV2, the J gene TRBJ1-1; maybe TRBD1 (5 bases). This material consisted of PBMCs, taken at surgery. This clonotype was sampled from a female donor with early-stage non-small cell lung cancer. The CDR3 loop is CASSLRGGGEAFF. For the CDR3, the DNA is TGTGCCAGCAGTTTGAGGGGTGGGGGTGAAGCTTTCTTT.